The next 7 T cell receptor beta chains were all read from a single sample in a study of CD4+ T cells in melanoma. Generated by immunoSEQ multiplex PCR, the TCRdb table keeps only in-frame clones and is missing some. The sample lists some 4,000 clones; around 66% were seen once. Sequencing input: cells from a culture (not recorded whether cultured in vitro). These receptors were collected from a human donor with melanoma.

V usage is TRBV6-5 and J usage is TRBJ1-6; no reliable D call. Germline V gives CDR1 MNHEY, CDR2 SVGAGI. Deletions cut 5 bases from V and 2 bases from J, with 1 base between. The CDR3 runs to 12 residues. CDR3 amino acids: CASSTYNSPLHF. DNA for the CDR3: TGTGCCAGCAGTACCTATAATTCACCCCTCCACTTT.

The chain links TRBV28 to TRBJ1-2; no clear D. Germline CDR1 and CDR2: MDHEN and SYDVKM. This CDR3 region has 17 residues. Between the trimmed V and J ends, which lost 2 bases and 2 bases, there was a span of 18 bases. The CDR3 bases are TGTGCCAGCAGTTTAACGTTAGTACCCGAGAAAAACTATGGCTACACCTTC. Encoded protein: CASSLTLVPEKNYGYTF.

The V call is TRBV6-1, the J call TRBJ2-3, with TRBD2 identical over 8 bases. Germline values: CDR1 MNHNS, CDR2 SASEGT. CDR3 length: 15 residues. Trimming removed 3 bases from V and 4 bases from J; junction bases left unmatched: 6. The CDR3 DNA reads TGTGCCAGCAGTGAGGGGACTAGTTGGGCAGATACGCAGTATTTT. Translated, it gives CASSEGTSWADTQYF.

This CDR3 is CASSNLDRNTEAFF. The CDR3 DNA is TGTGCCAGTAGTAATCTGGACAGGAACACTGAAGCTTTCTTT. The chain is built from TRBV19 and TRBJ1-1; possibly TRBD1 for D (6 bases). V was shortened by 4 bases and J by 1 base, with 10 bases between the two germline ends. The CDR3 extends over 14 amino acids. CDR1 is LNHDA and CDR2 is SQIVND in the germline V gene (reference sequence).

The gene calls are TRBV30 and TRBJ1-6; D unresolved. The CDR3 is 17 residues long. The V end was cut by 4 bases, the J end by 6 bases, with 22 bases between. CDR1 and CDR2 from the germline V gene are GTSNPN and SVGIG (reference sequence). The CDR3 coding sequence is TGTGCCTGGACTATTGCCAACCAAGTCTTGAGTAATTCACCCCTCCACTTT. Translated, it gives CAWTIANQVLSNSPLHF.

The chain employs TRBV18 and TRBJ2-2; TRBD1 matches at 8 bases. Germline V gives CDR1 KGHSH, CDR2 LQKENI. The junction had 7 bases not matched to a gene; V was cut back by 1 base and J by 6 bases. The CDR3 is 16 amino acids. CDR3 sequence reads: CASSPLSGGLAGELFF. CDR3 nucleotides: TGTGCCAGCTCACCACTTTCAGGGGGCCTCGCCGGGGAGCTGTTTTTT.

V and J are TRBV7-8 and TRBJ2-5; either TRBD1 or TRBD2 may fit D (7 bases each). The germline CDR1 and CDR2 sequences are SGHVS and FQNEAQ. V was cut by 7 bases and J by 4 bases, with 28 bases left in between. CDR3 length: 18 residues. CDR3 bases: TGTGCCAGCATCGACCTCCGGGGGGAGGGGGCAGTTCCAGAGACCCAGTACTTC. Translation: CASIDLRGEGAVPETQYF. Based on the CDR3 plus reference TRBV7-8 and TRBJ2-5, the full variable domain is GAGVSQSPRYKVAKRGQDVALRCDPISGHVSLFWYQQALGQGPEFLTYFQNEAQLDKSGLPSDRFFAERPEGSVSTLKIQRTQQEDSAVYLCASIDLRGEGAVPETQYFGPGTRLLVL.